One sample yielded the 23 T cell receptor beta chains listed below, sequenced in a study of cytotoxic CD8 clonotypes in ibrutinib-treated CLL. TCRdb's table, derived via immunoSEQ multiplex PCR, lists solely in-frame clones and lacks some. Of about 160,000 clones listed, approximately 91% are singletons. The source was PBMCs, collected at disease progression, from a patient treated with ibrutinib. These receptors were taken from a human donor with chronic lymphocytic leukemia.

J is TRBJ1-1 and V is TRBV20-1; D unresolved. The CDR3 runs to 11 residues. Trimming shortened V by 3 bases and J by 7 bases, and 9 bases separated the two germline ends. Germline V gives CDR1 DFQATT, CDR2 SNEGSKA (reference sequence). The CDR3 bases are TGCAGTGCTAGGCTAGTTGGTGAAGCTTTCTTT. This sequence encodes CSARLVGEAFF.

The chain recombines TRBV11-2 with TRBJ1-2, with D hard to call. CDR1 is SGHAT and CDR2 is FQNNGV in the germline V gene. This CDR3 region has 15 residues. Trimming took off 1 base at V and 0 bases at J, with 9 bases between the two ends. The CDR3 here is CASSLVARPNYGYTF. CDR3 sequence (DNA): TGTGCCAGCAGCTTAGTTGCCCGCCCTAACTATGGCTACACCTTC. The full variable domain, rest sourced from reference TRBV11-2 and TRBJ1-2, is EAGVAQSPRYKIIEKRQSVAFWCNPISGHATLYWYQQILGQGPKLLIQFQNNGVVDDSQLPKDRFSAERLKGVDSTLKIQPAKLEDSAVYLCASSLVARPNYGYTFGSGTRLTVV.

The chain joins TRBV14 to TRBJ1-1; D is undetermined. Trimming took 1 base from V and 1 from J, leaving 10 bases between them. The germline gives CDR1 SGHDN, CDR2 FVKESK. The CDR3 loop spans 15 amino acids. The CDR3 is CASSQVGRENTEAFF. The CDR3 nucleotides are TGTGCCAGCAGCCAAGTGGGTAGGGAGAACACTGAAGCTTTCTTT.

The V gene is TRBV7-9, the J gene TRBJ1-4, with D maybe TRBD1 (5 bases). The CDR3 is 12 residues long. Germline-derived CDR1 and CDR2 are SEHNR and FQNEAQ (reference sequence). V lost 8 bases and J lost 3, with 7 bases in between. The CDR3 coding sequence is TGTGCCAGCCGGGACTCTAATGAAAAACTGTTTTTT. Its protein is CASRDSNEKLFF.

This clone came up once. The genes are TRBV27 and TRBJ2-3; D is undetermined. The germline V gene encodes CDR1 MNHEY and CDR2 SMNVEV (reference sequence). The V end was cut by 7 bases, the J end by 1 base, with 9 bases between. This CDR3 spans 13 amino acids. CDR3 loop: CASTNVRTDTQYF. The CDR3 coding sequence is TGTGCCAGCACTAATGTGCGCACAGATACGCAGTATTTT.

This sequence joins TRBV13 and TRBJ2-7; TRBD2 is a possible D gene (7 bases). Trimming pared 5 bases from V and 0 bases from J, leaving 14 bases between. The CDR3 is 15 amino acids. CDR1 is PRHDT, CDR2 FYEKMQ, per germline (reference sequence). DNA of the CDR3: TGTGCCAGCAGCCTCCTGGGAGGGGGCTCCTACGAGCAGTACTTC. This codes for CASSLLGGGSYEQYF.

Written as DNA, the CDR3 is TGTGCCAGCAGCTTGCTGTCCGGGGGGTTTAACAATGAGCAGTTCTTC. Amino acids: CASSLLSGGFNNEQFF. The V call is TRBV5-6, the J call TRBJ2-1; TRBD2 agrees at 7 bases. V shed 1 base and J 5 bases; nucleotides not matched to a gene: 9. CDR3 length equals 16 residues. Per germline, CDR1 SGHDT and CDR2 YYEEEE.

The chain recombines TRBV29-1 with TRBJ2-3, with a possible D match to TRBD2 (7 bases). V lost 4 bases to trimming and J lost 6 bases, with 20 bases between them. CDR1 is SQVTM and CDR2 is ANQGSEA in the germline V gene. The CDR3 extends over 15 amino acids. This CDR3 is CSVGIGGAGGDTQYF. The CDR3 DNA follows: TGCAGCGTTGGAATAGGGGGGGCGGGCGGCGATACGCAGTATTTT.

This chain links TRBV11-2 with TRBJ2-1; perhaps TRBD2 as D (5 bases). Trimming removed 1 base from V and 9 bases from J, with 7 bases in between. The CDR3 has 12 amino acids. CDR1 and CDR2 (germline): SGHAT, FQNNGV. The DNA of the CDR3 is TGTGCCAGCAGCTTAGCACGGGGTGAGCAGTTCTTC. Amino acid sequence: CASSLARGEQFF.

The chain links TRBV5-6 to TRBJ1-3; D unclear. Trimming removed 0 bases from V and 0 bases from J, with 4 bases in between. CDR1 SGHDT and CDR2 YYEEEE come from the germline V gene. This CDR3 contains 14 residues. The CDR3 bases are TGTGCCAGCAGCTTGGCTGCCTCTGGAAACACCATATATTTT. This gives the protein CASSLAASGNTIYF.

This clone was counted between two and nine times. The same CDR3 can be traced to other DNA sequences in this sample. This chain connects TRBV5-6 to TRBJ2-5; D unresolved. V lost 2 bases and J lost 5, with 7 bases in between. The CDR3 has 12 amino acids. Germline CDR1 reads SGHDT; CDR2 reads YYEEEE. The chain's CDR3 is CASSFIGETQYF. The CDR3 coding sequence is TGTGCCAGCAGCTTTATAGGGGAGACCCAGTACTTC.

In its sample, this clone was seen a few times. The chain uses TRBV4-1 and TRBJ1-1; D might be TRBD1 (5 bases). The CDR3 is 16 residues long. V lost 0 bases and J lost 5, with 16 bases in between. From germline, CDR1 is MGHRA and CDR2 YSYEKL. CDR3 nucleotides: TGCGCCAGCAGCCAAGATCCCAACAGGTTGGGGACTGAAGCTTTCTTT. Translating it yields CASSQDPNRLGTEAFF.

The chain uses TRBV7-6 and TRBJ1-2, with D uncertain. Looked up from germline, CDR1 is SGHVS and CDR2 is FNYEAQ. CDR3 length equals 13 residues. The V gene lost 5 bases and the J gene lost 1 base, with 8 bases spanning the gap. The CDR3 protein is CASSATVNYGYTF. CDR3 nucleotide sequence: TGTGCCAGCAGCGCCACAGTTAACTATGGCTACACCTTC.

This chain links TRBV6-6 with TRBJ2-1; the D call may be TRBD1 or TRBD2 (5 bases each). From germline, CDR1 is MNHNY and CDR2 SVGAGI (reference sequence). Trimming cost V 6 bases and J 4 bases, with 16 bases left between them. This CDR3 has 15 amino acids. The CDR3: CASRHTGTGYNEQFF. CDR3 DNA sequence: TGTGCCAGCAGGCATACCGGGACGGGTTACAATGAGCAGTTCTTC.

The chain employs TRBV5-1 and TRBJ1-1; possibly TRBD1 for D (6 bases). Between the trimmed V and J ends, which lost 4 bases and 4 bases, there was a span of 11 bases. Germline V gives CDR1 SGHRS, CDR2 YFSETQ. The CDR3 has 13 amino acids. CDR3 DNA: TGCGCCAGCAGCCCGAAAGGGGGCACTGAAGCTTTCTTT. This translates into CASSPKGGTEAFF.

The rearrangement uses TRBV5-1 and TRBJ2-1; weak D call: TRBD1 (6 bases). There are 16 residues in the CDR3. Trimming removed 2 bases from V and 5 bases from J, with 17 bases in between. The germline V gene has CDR1 SGHRS and CDR2 YFSETQ. CDR3 sequence reads: CASSFAQTGPNNEQFF. The CDR3, as DNA: TGCGCCAGCAGCTTTGCTCAGACAGGCCCAAACAATGAGCAGTTCTTC.

This sequence joins TRBV11-2 and TRBJ2-1; no firm D call. V lost 3 bases and J lost 0, with 12 bases in between. Germline V CDR1 and CDR2: SGHAT, FQNNGV. This CDR3 has 16 amino acids. CDR3 DNA: TGTGCCAGCAGCTTGCGTCGGGCTAGCTCCTACAATGAGCAGTTCTTC. The encoded protein is CASSLRRASSYNEQFF.

The CDR3 here is CASSQPGLAAPDNEQFF. The CDR3 DNA is TGTGCCAGTAGTCAACCGGGACTAGCGGCACCCGACAATGAGCAGTTCTTC. The rearrangement joins TRBV19 to TRBJ2-1; 11 bases agree with TRBD2. The germline V gene encodes CDR1 LNHDA and CDR2 SQIVND (reference sequence). V shed 5 bases and J 5 bases; nucleotides not matched to a gene: 11. This CDR3 contains 17 residues.

The rearrangement links TRBV27 to TRBJ2-1; 7 bases line up with TRBD2. This CDR3 has 16 residues. In germline, CDR1 is MNHEY, CDR2 SMNVEV (reference sequence). With V trimmed by 1 base and J by 0 bases, 3 bases remained unmatched. DNA for the CDR3: TGTGCCAGCAGTTTATGGGGCGGGAGCTCCTACAATGAGCAGTTCTTC. Translation gives CASSLWGGSSYNEQFF.

The V call is TRBV15, the J call TRBJ1-1; TRBD1 is a possible D gene (5 bases). The germline V and J ends were trimmed by 0 bases and 2 bases, with 10 bases remaining between them. Germline V gene sequence: CDR1 LNHNV, CDR2 YYDKDF (reference sequence). The CDR3 loop spans 15 amino acids. The CDR3 spells CATSREGRVNTEAFF. CDR3 nucleotide sequence: TGTGCCACCAGCAGAGAAGGCAGGGTCAACACTGAAGCTTTCTTT.

This rearrangement joins TRBV5-6 to TRBJ2-7; 9 bases match TRBD1. CDR1 is SGHDT, CDR2 YYEEEE, per germline. The ends lost 1 base at V and 4 bases at J; junction bases unmatched: 3. CDR3 length: 14 residues. CDR3 amino acids: CASSLWDRVYEQYF. The CDR3 region has the DNA TGTGCCAGCAGCTTGTGGGACAGGGTGTACGAGCAGTACTTC. Full variable domain (rest looked up from reference TRBV5-6 and TRBJ2-7): DAGVTQSPTHLIKTRGQQVTLRCSPKSGHDTVSWYQQALGQGPQFIFQYYEEEERQRGNFPDRFSGHQFPNYSSELNVNALLLGDSALYLCASSLWDRVYEQYFGPGTRLTVT.

The chain employs TRBV4-2 and TRBJ2-4, with TRBD1 identical over 9 bases. Germline loops: CDR1 LGHNA, CDR2 YNFKEQ. The CDR3 spans 17 residues. With 3 bases clipped from V and 8 bases from J, the junction kept 14 bases outside the gene matches. DNA of the CDR3: TGTGCCAGCAGCCAGTTACTCGGGACAGGGCAGGCGGACATTCAGTACTTC. Translation: CASSQLLGTGQADIQYF.

The chain carries TRBV4-3 and TRBJ1-4; D unclear. Germline V gene lookup returns CDR1 LGHNA and CDR2 YSLEER. The CDR3 is made up of 16 amino acids. V was clipped by 4 bases and J by 0 bases, with 12 bases between them. CDR3: CASSLRSGATNEKLFF. The CDR3 nucleotides are TGCGCCAGCAGCCTGAGATCAGGTGCAACTAATGAAAAACTGTTTTTT.